The present entry profiles one TCR beta chain with its context. Its target is unknown. Researchers ran the PCR with 60 Vbeta and 13 Jbeta primers. Only in-frame clones appear in the TCRdb table, and some are missing; sequencing was by immunoSEQ multiplex PCR. The sample gives 150,000 to 200,000 clones, around 75% of which show up once; about 8% is in the top ten. This specimen comes from a study of cytomegalovirus exposure and HLA in healthy donors. Study-wide results and limits: As confirmed in vitro, a few CMV-associated chains were specific for CMV antigens. Across HLA loci, a later analysis found differing TCR association rates, with DRB1 most and HLA-C fewest. Most TCRs appeared rarely, but some public TCRs recurred in many donors. Exclusion applied to some V segments, including TRBV6-2 and TRBV6-3, as they were indistinguishable.

V was trimmed by 3 bases and J by 3 bases, leaving 14 bases between them. CDR3 length: 16 amino acids. Germline lookup yields CDR1 SGHNT and CDR2 YENEEA. The V call is TRBV11-3, the J call TRBJ2-2; D possibly corresponds to TRBD2 (6 bases). The sample comprised PBMCs. This TCR came from a middle-aged woman in good health and CMV-seropositive. CDR3 protein: CASSLTWRVDTGELFF. The CDR3 nucleotides read TGTGCCAGCAGCTTGACGTGGAGGGTTGACACCGGGGAGCTGTTTTTT.